Included here is one TCR beta chain sequence, with context. The antigen remains undetermined. The junction shows a germline mismatch at one end, possibly a read error. Profiled with immunoSEQ multiplex PCR; TCRdb holds only in-frame clones, not every one. The table lists around 80,000 clones, roughly 89% of them singletons. This entry comes from a study of OX40 agonist ivuxolimab in advanced cancers. As for the study in general: In this trial design, patients received ivuxolimab intravenously at 0.01 to 10 mg/kg every 2 weeks. Partial responses were achieved by three patients: one hepatocellular carcinoma, two cutaneous melanoma. Study results and caveats: Expanded clones were, on average, more numerous among CD8+ T cells than CD4+.

The CDR3 contains 8 residues. In germline, CDR1 is KGHSH, CDR2 LQKENI. V and J are TRBV18 and TRBJ2-1, with no clear D. This TCR was recovered from an adult with an advanced solid tumor such as melanoma, head and neck, liver or kidney cancer. The specimen comprised CD4+ or CD8+ T cells sorted from blood, sampled in a trial of the OX40 agonist ivuxolimab. The CDR3 sequence: CASSPWVF. CDR3 bases: TGTGCCAGCTCACCATGGGTCTTC. Complete variable domain (other parts from reference TRBV18 and TRBJ2-1): NAGVMQNPRHLVRRRGQEARLRCSPMKGHSHVYWYRQLPEEGLKFMVYLQKENIIDESGMPKERFSAEFPKEGPSILRIQQVVRGDSAAYFCASSPWVFGPGTRLTVL.